These 19 T cell receptor beta chains were all obtained from the same sample, sequenced in a study of cytomegalovirus exposure and HLA in healthy donors. PCR amplification relied on 60 Vbeta primers (plus 13 Jbeta primers). The protocol was immunoSEQ multiplex PCR, while the TCRdb copy is restricted to in-frame clones and leaves out a portion. The sample yields over 150,000 clones, about four fifths seen once. The sample consisted of PBMCs. The receptor source for this set is a girl between 10 and 17 years old in good health and CMV-seropositive.

V and J are TRBV7-9 and TRBJ1-2, with D uncertain. Germline values: CDR1 SEHNR, CDR2 FQNEAQ (reference sequence). The CDR3 loop spans 13 amino acids. V lost 3 bases, J lost 1 base, and 6 bases lay in between. For the CDR3, the DNA is TGTGCCAGCAGCTTCGGACTTAACTATGGCTACACCTTC. Translating it yields CASSFGLNYGYTF.

The DNA of the CDR3 is TGTGCCAGCAGATCGACAGGGTCCGAGCAGTACTTC. Translation: CASRSTGSEQYF. The chain has TRBV6-6 and TRBJ2-7; 7 bases match TRBD1. Germline loops: CDR1 MNHNY, CDR2 SVGAGI (reference sequence). V dropped 6 bases and J dropped 6; count of bases not matched to a gene: 5. The CDR3 runs to 12 residues.

The chain recombines TRBV11-2 with TRBJ1-1, with D possibly being TRBD1 (5 bases). Germline CDR1 SGHAT, CDR2 FQNNGV. The CDR3 contains 16 residues. V was cut by 7 bases and J by 3 bases, with 21 bases left in between. The CDR3 reads CASTLGGIGGDTEAFF. The DNA of the CDR3 is TGTGCCAGCACCTTGGGGGGGATAGGTGGAGACACTGAAGCTTTCTTT. The full variable domain, rest sourced from reference TRBV11-2 and TRBJ1-1, is EAGVAQSPRYKIIEKRQSVAFWCNPISGHATLYWYQQILGQGPKLLIQFQNNGVVDDSQLPKDRFSAERLKGVDSTLKIQPAKLEDSAVYLCASTLGGIGGDTEAFFGQGTRLTVV.

The chain joins TRBV5-6 to TRBJ2-3; D unclear. The CDR3 extends over 13 amino acids. Between the trimmed V and J ends, which lost 0 bases and 3 bases, there was a span of 5 bases. Germline CDR1 SGHDT, CDR2 YYEEEE. The CDR3 region has the DNA TGTGCCAGCAGCTTGGCCTTTACAGATACGCAGTATTTT. Translating gives CASSLAFTDTQYF.

The chain recombines TRBV28 with TRBJ1-2, with a tentative D call TRBD1 (6 bases). The CDR3 loop spans 13 amino acids. Germline lookup yields CDR1 MDHEN and CDR2 SYDVKM. The V gene lost 10 bases and the J gene lost 8 bases, with 20 bases spanning the gap. In DNA, the CDR3 is TGTGCCACTTCAACCCCGGGACATTACGGCTACACCTTC. Protein sequence: CATSTPGHYGYTF.

The V call is TRBV4-2, the J call TRBJ1-1; weak D call: TRBD1 (6 bases). Per the germline V gene, CDR1 is LGHNA and CDR2 is YNFKEQ. V shed 4 bases and J shed 4 bases, with 10 bases lying between them. The CDR3 is made up of 13 amino acids. The CDR3 is CASSPRGGTEAFF. The CDR3 nucleotides are TGTGCCAGCAGCCCGAGAGGGGGCACTGAAGCTTTCTTT.

CDR3 region: CASSTRGQGGHGYTF. CDR3 in DNA: TGTGCCAGCAGCACCCGAGGACAGGGAGGACATGGCTACACCTTC. The chain employs TRBV9 and TRBJ1-2; TRBD1 agrees at 8 bases. V was pared by 4 bases and J by 6 bases, with 11 bases of the junction left unmatched. Per the germline V gene, CDR1 is SGDLS and CDR2 is YYNGEE. The CDR3 is 15 amino acids.

This clone was recorded a few times. J is TRBJ1-3 and V is TRBV29-1; no clear D gene. The V and J ends lost 6 bases and 0 bases respectively, with 12 bases between them. CDR1 and CDR2 (germline): SQVTM, ANQGSEA. The CDR3 is 14 residues long. The CDR3: CSVTNPSSGNTIYF. CDR3 bases: TGCAGCGTAACCAACCCGAGCTCTGGAAACACCATATATTTT.

This clone came up once. The J gene is TRBJ1-1, the V gene TRBV7-3; possibly TRBD1 for D (6 bases). Trimming stripped 4 bases from V and 4 bases from J, with 13 bases between. The CDR3 length is 14 residues. Germline V gives CDR1 SGHTA, CDR2 FQGTGA. CDR3 DNA sequence: TGTGCCAGCAGCTCACAGGGTCGTAGCACTGAAGCTTTCTTT. It yields the protein CASSSQGRSTEAFF.

The gene calls are TRBV9 and TRBJ2-2; possible D gene TRBD1, 5 bases. CDR3 length: 15 amino acids. Germline CDR1 and CDR2: SGDLS and YYNGEE. Trimming shortened V by 4 bases and J by 0 bases, and 10 bases separated the two germline ends. The CDR3 loop is CASSPQGANTGELFF. CDR3 bases: TGTGCCAGCAGCCCCCAGGGCGCGAACACCGGGGAGCTGTTTTTT.

The chain links TRBV18 to TRBJ1-2, with TRBD1 matching over 12 bases. Germline V gene sequence: CDR1 KGHSH, CDR2 LQKENI. V was clipped by 8 bases and J by 3 bases; unmatched bases: 10. The CDR3 spans 16 residues. The CDR3 region has the DNA TGTGCCAGCCTCAACCGAGGGACAGGGGGCGACTATGGCTACACCTTC. This encodes CASLNRGTGGDYGYTF.

The chain couples TRBV2 to TRBJ1-2, with D possibly being TRBD1 (6 bases). Trimming stripped 6 bases from V and 2 bases from J, with 13 bases between. The CDR3 totals 14 residues. Per the germline V gene, CDR1 is SNHLY and CDR2 is FYNNEI. In DNA, the CDR3 is TGTGCCAGCAGGGCCTATACAGGGAACTATGGCTACACCTTC. It encodes CASRAYTGNYGYTF.

This sequence joins TRBV27 and TRBJ1-1; no clear D. Trimming pared 3 bases from V and 1 base from J, leaving 18 bases between. CDR3 length: 17 residues. The germline V gene encodes CDR1 MNHEY and CDR2 SMNVEV (reference sequence). CDR3 sequence: CASSFPSPGWGNTEAFF. CDR3 bases: TGTGCCAGCAGTTTCCCGTCCCCGGGGTGGGGGAACACTGAAGCTTTCTTT.

The chain recombines TRBV4-1 with TRBJ2-5; tentatively, D is TRBD2 (6 bases). V shed 7 bases and J shed 2 bases, with 23 bases lying between them. CDR1 MGHRA and CDR2 YSYEKL come from the germline V gene. CDR3 length: 17 amino acids. The CDR3 region has the DNA TGCGCCAGCATCGCCCCCCCCTGGAGGGCCAGTCAAGAGACCCAGTACTTC. Amino acids: CASIAPPWRASQETQYF.

The chain carries TRBV27 and TRBJ1-1, with 7 bases identical to TRBD1. The junction had 3 bases not matched to a gene; V was cut back by 4 bases and J by 1 base. Germline CDR1 MNHEY, CDR2 SMNVEV (reference sequence). This CDR3 is built from 14 residues. In DNA form, the CDR3 reads TGTGCCAGCAGTTGGGGACAGACGAACACTGAAGCTTTCTTT. It is translated as CASSWGQTNTEAFF.

This clone has just one count. The chain carries TRBV7-6 and TRBJ2-1, with 8 positions matching TRBD2. CDR1 SGHVS and CDR2 FNYEAQ come from the germline V gene. With 5 bases clipped from V and 8 bases from J, the junction kept 2 bases outside the gene matches. This CDR3 comprises 12 residues. Here the CDR3 reads CASSAGGDEQFF. The DNA of the CDR3 is TGTGCCAGCAGCGCCGGGGGGGATGAGCAGTTCTTC.

The V call is TRBV27, the J call TRBJ1-1; D is ambiguous. Trimming stripped 7 bases from V and 9 bases from J, with 18 bases between. Germline CDR1 is MNHEY and CDR2 is SMNVEV (reference sequence). This CDR3 is built from 13 residues. The CDR3 here is CASTGMLEGKAFF. The CDR3 region has the DNA TGTGCCAGCACCGGAATGTTAGAGGGAAAAGCTTTCTTT.

This clone came up once. The chain recombines TRBV5-8 with TRBJ2-1, with 10 bases identical to TRBD1. The CDR3 runs to 16 residues. V was clipped by 4 bases and J by 8 bases; unmatched bases: 12. Germline loops: CDR1 SGHTS, CDR2 YDEGEE. The CDR3 protein is CASSPRPGTGEYEQFF. CDR3 coding DNA: TGTGCCAGCAGCCCGCGTCCCGGGACAGGGGAGTATGAGCAGTTCTTC.

The V call is TRBV14, the J call TRBJ1-1, with D maybe TRBD1 (5 bases). Germline V CDR1 and CDR2: SGHDN, FVKESK. The length of the CDR3 is 16 residues. Trimming shortened V by 4 bases and J by 0 bases, and 15 bases separated the two germline ends. The CDR3 loop is CASSRAQGFMNTEAFF. CDR3 sequence (DNA): TGTGCCAGCAGCCGGGCCCAGGGCTTCATGAACACTGAAGCTTTCTTT.